The 22 T cell receptor beta chains in this list originate from one sample, sequenced in a study of cytomegalovirus exposure and HLA in healthy donors. PCR amplification relied on 60 Vbeta primers (plus 13 Jbeta primers). Using immunoSEQ multiplex PCR, the repertoire was profiled, and TCRdb retains in-frame clones only, with some absent. There are some 93,000 clones in the sample; 9.4% occur only once, and around 4.9% lies in the top ten. The sequencing input was PBMCs. The receptors here all came from a man between 45 and 60 years old in good health and CMV-seropositive.

This clone was observed a few times. V gene TRBV19 combines with J gene TRBJ2-2; D ambiguous. V was trimmed by 5 bases and J by 7 bases, leaving 11 bases between them. Germline V gives CDR1 LNHDA, CDR2 SQIVND (reference sequence). CDR3 length: 13 amino acids. CDR3 DNA sequence: TGTGCCAGTAGTTTCCGGGTTAGCGGGGAGCTGTTTTTT. Its translation is CASSFRVSGELFF.

The chain combines TRBV7-8 with TRBJ2-5; 10 nucleotides line up with TRBD2. Per germline, CDR1 SGHVS and CDR2 FQNEAQ. V trimming: 3 bases; J trimming: 5 bases; junction bases outside the gene matches: 12. The CDR3 has 17 residues. The CDR3 region is CASSFDGASGSGETQYF. DNA for the CDR3: TGTGCCAGCAGCTTCGACGGAGCTAGCGGGAGCGGGGAGACCCAGTACTTC.

This clone has just a few counts. The rearrangement links TRBV12-5 to TRBJ1-1, with D uncertain. The CDR3 covers 13 residues. V lost 2 bases and J 4 bases, leaving 8 bases between the germline ends. Looked up from germline, CDR1 is LGHNT and CDR2 is FRNRAP. The DNA of the CDR3 is TGTGCTAGTGGTTTGTCCGCGGGCACTGAAGCTTTCTTT. Encoded protein: CASGLSAGTEAFF.

This chain connects TRBV4-3 to TRBJ2-1; D possibly corresponds to TRBD1 (5 bases). The V and J ends lost 0 bases and 7 bases respectively, with 10 bases between them. Germline loops: CDR1 LGHNA, CDR2 YSLEER. This CDR3 is 14 amino acids long. The CDR3 reads CASSQDQGRNEQFF. The CDR3 DNA sequence: TGCGCCAGCAGCCAAGATCAGGGTAGGAATGAGCAGTTCTTC.

This clone was counted only a few times. The rearrangement joins TRBV10-2 to TRBJ2-1, with D perhaps matching TRBD1 (6 bases). Germline V CDR1 and CDR2: WSHSY, SAAADI. Trimming cost V 6 bases and J 3 bases, with 12 bases left between them. The CDR3 spans 14 residues. CDR3 loop: CASRSTGSYNEQFF. Written as DNA, the CDR3 is TGCGCCAGCAGATCGACAGGTAGCTACAATGAGCAGTTCTTC.

The chain combines TRBV6-6 with TRBJ1-5; TRBD1 might be the D (6 bases). This CDR3 is built from 14 residues. V lost 5 bases and J 3 bases, leaving 11 bases between the germline ends. Germline V gene sequence: CDR1 MNHNY, CDR2 SVGAGI (reference sequence). CDR3 DNA sequence: TGTGCCAGCAGTCCTACAGGGTTCAATCAGCCCCAGCATTTT. Translating gives CASSPTGFNQPQHF.

The chain uses TRBV9 and TRBJ1-3, with TRBD1 matching 7 bases. Germline V lookup: CDR1 SGDLS, CDR2 YYNGEE. Trimming at V came to 4 bases and at J to 0 bases, leaving 4 bases not matched to a gene. The CDR3 loop spans 15 amino acids. The CDR3 protein is CASSLTGSSGNTIYF. The CDR3 DNA is TGTGCCAGCAGCTTGACAGGGAGCTCTGGAAACACCATATATTTT.

This clone was seen only a few times. The chain links TRBV30 to TRBJ1-5; D gene ambiguous. Germline CDR1 reads GTSNPN; CDR2 reads SVGIG (reference sequence). Trimming removed 3 bases from V and 6 bases from J, with 9 bases in between. This CDR3 is 12 amino acids long. The CDR3: CAWRTGGQPQHF. CDR3 nucleotides: TGTGCCTGGAGAACCGGAGGTCAGCCCCAGCATTTT.

The chain uses TRBV19 and TRBJ1-1, with D hard to call. The germline gives CDR1 LNHDA, CDR2 SQIVND (reference sequence). V gave up 1 base and J gave up 1 base, with 4 bases separating them. The CDR3 covers 13 residues. The CDR3 loop reads CASSIAQNTEAFF. In DNA form, the CDR3 reads TGTGCCAGTAGTATAGCACAGAACACTGAAGCTTTCTTT.

V usage is TRBV18 and J usage is TRBJ2-7; 7 bases map to TRBD2. V shed 3 bases, J shed 0 bases, and the junction held 11 bases outside the gene matches. The CDR3 has 17 residues. Per germline, CDR1 KGHSH and CDR2 LQKENI. Written as DNA, the CDR3 is TGTGCCAGCTCACCGGGGGAAGGCGGGGGTGGCTCCTACGAGCAGTACTTC. Its protein is CASSPGEGGGGSYEQYF.

The CDR3 sequence: CASSFGQANEQFF. CDR3 nucleotides: TGTGCCAGCAGCTTCGGACAAGCAAATGAGCAGTTCTTC. J is TRBJ2-1 and V is TRBV4-2; D possibly corresponds to TRBD1 (5 bases). Germline V lookup: CDR1 LGHNA, CDR2 YNFKEQ. V was clipped by 5 bases and J by 7 bases, with 12 bases between them. CDR3 length: 13 residues.

The chain has TRBV18 and TRBJ2-1, with TRBD2 identical over 8 bases. This CDR3 is 17 amino acids long. The ends lost 3 bases at V and 4 bases at J; junction bases unmatched: 11. CDR1 KGHSH and CDR2 LQKENI come from the germline V gene. CDR3 sequence reads: CASSPFSIAGMYNEQFF. In nucleotides, the CDR3 is TGTGCCAGCTCACCTTTTTCAATAGCGGGAATGTACAATGAGCAGTTCTTC.

The chain has TRBV28 and TRBJ1-2; D gene uncertain. Germline V gene lookup returns CDR1 MDHEN and CDR2 SYDVKM. V dropped 5 bases and J dropped 0 bases, with 10 bases sitting between them. The CDR3 covers 14 residues. The CDR3 loop is CASSLPVSNYGYTF. The DNA for the CDR3 is TGTGCCAGCAGTCTCCCTGTATCTAACTATGGCTACACCTTC.

The chain combines TRBV7-6 with TRBJ2-5, with 8 bases identical to TRBD2. CDR3 length: 14 amino acids. Looked up from germline, CDR1 is SGHVS and CDR2 is FNYEAQ. V lost 2 bases to trimming and J lost 5 bases; unmatched junction nucleotides: 4. In nucleotides, the CDR3 is TGTGCCAGCAGCTTACGGGGGGGAGAGGAGACCCAGTACTTC. Protein: CASSLRGGEETQYF.

This clone was counted a few times. The V and J genes are TRBV19 and TRBJ1-3, with 9 bases matching TRBD1. V shed 8 bases and J 2 bases; nucleotides not matched to a gene: 10. The CDR3 has 16 amino acids. Germline CDR1 LNHDA, CDR2 SQIVND (reference sequence). CDR3 sequence: CASSAHRGPPGNTIYF. The CDR3 DNA reads TGTGCCAGTTCGGCCCACAGGGGGCCTCCTGGAAACACCATATATTTT.

The rearrangement links TRBV6-5 to TRBJ2-7, with 7 bases that match TRBD2. This CDR3 contains 14 residues. CDR1 is MNHEY, CDR2 SVGAGI, per germline. V lost 5 bases to trimming and J lost 1 base; unmatched junction nucleotides: 5. CDR3 loop: CASSLSGRSYEQYF. The CDR3 bases are TGTGCCAGCAGTCTTAGCGGGCGATCCTACGAGCAGTACTTC.

This clone has just a few counts. V is TRBV7-2 and J is TRBJ1-2; no clear D. Trimming left V 0 bases short and J 4 bases short, with 9 bases between. From germline, CDR1 is SGHTA and CDR2 FQGNSA. The CDR3 totals 14 residues. The CDR3 region has the DNA TGTGCCAGCAGCTTAGCGCGGCAGTTCTATGGCTACACCTTC. Amino acid sequence: CASSLARQFYGYTF.

The chain uses TRBV18 and TRBJ1-1, with no clear D. Between the trimmed V and J ends, which lost 3 bases and 1 base, there was a span of 6 bases. This CDR3 is 13 amino acids long. Germline V lookup: CDR1 KGHSH, CDR2 LQKENI. The CDR3: CASSPRENTEAFF. The DNA for the CDR3 is TGTGCCAGCTCACCCCGGGAGAACACTGAAGCTTTCTTT.

This rearrangement joins TRBV30 to TRBJ2-5, with 9 bases identical to TRBD1. The germline V gene encodes CDR1 GTSNPN and CDR2 SVGIG (reference sequence). The CDR3 consists of 14 residues. V lost 1 base, J lost 2 bases, and 2 bases stayed unmatched. The CDR3: CAWSAGTGQETQYF. In DNA form, the CDR3 reads TGTGCCTGGAGTGCCGGGACAGGGCAAGAGACCCAGTACTTC.

The rearrangement links TRBV28 to TRBJ2-7, with a weak D call TRBD2 (5 bases). The CDR3 is 15 residues long. V dropped 1 base and J dropped 4 bases, with 14 bases sitting between them. Germline V gives CDR1 MDHEN, CDR2 SYDVKM. As DNA, the CDR3 is TGTGCCAGCAGTTTATCCCGCCTGGGCGGGTACGAGCAGTACTTC. The encoded protein is CASSLSRLGGYEQYF.

There are a few counts of this clone. The chain is built from TRBV30 and TRBJ2-7; D is unclear. V dropped 0 bases and J dropped 3 bases, with 6 bases sitting between them. CDR1 GTSNPN and CDR2 SVGIG come from the germline V gene (reference sequence). This CDR3 comprises 12 residues. CDR3 DNA sequence: TGTGCCTGGAGTGTAACTCTCTACGAGCAGTACTTC. Protein: CAWSVTLYEQYF.

This clone has a count of ten or more. The chain employs TRBV5-8 and TRBJ2-3, with D possibly matching TRBD1 (6 bases). The CDR3 contains 13 residues. Germline loops: CDR1 SGHTS, CDR2 YDEGEE. V lost 0 bases and J lost 6, with 8 bases in between. The CDR3 is CASSLDRADTQYF. DNA of the CDR3: TGTGCCAGCAGCTTGGACAGGGCGGATACGCAGTATTTT. Together with reference TRBV5-8 and TRBJ2-3, the CDR3 gives the full variable domain: EAGVTQSPTHLIKTRGQQATLRCSPISGHTSVYWYQQALGLGLQFLLWYDEGEERNRGNFPPRFSGRQFPNYSSELNVNALELEDSALYLCASSLDRADTQYFGPGTRLTVL.